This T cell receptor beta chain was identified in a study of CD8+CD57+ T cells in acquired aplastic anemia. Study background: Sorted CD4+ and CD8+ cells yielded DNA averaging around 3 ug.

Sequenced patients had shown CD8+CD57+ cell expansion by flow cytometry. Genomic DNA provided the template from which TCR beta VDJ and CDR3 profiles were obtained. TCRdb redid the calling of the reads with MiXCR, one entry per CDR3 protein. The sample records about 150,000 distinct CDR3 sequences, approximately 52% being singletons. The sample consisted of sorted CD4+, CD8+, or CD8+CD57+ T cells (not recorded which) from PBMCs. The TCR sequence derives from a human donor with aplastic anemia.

CDR3: CSVGDSNTGELFF. CDR3 DNA sequence: TGCAGCGTTGGTGACTCGAACACCGGGGAGCTGTTTTTT. V gene TRBV29-1 combines with J gene TRBJ2-2; D is uncertain. The ends were cut back, 4 bases at V and 0 bases at J, with 6 bases in the middle. Germline lookup yields CDR1 SQVTM and CDR2 ANQGSEA. The CDR3 length is 13 residues.